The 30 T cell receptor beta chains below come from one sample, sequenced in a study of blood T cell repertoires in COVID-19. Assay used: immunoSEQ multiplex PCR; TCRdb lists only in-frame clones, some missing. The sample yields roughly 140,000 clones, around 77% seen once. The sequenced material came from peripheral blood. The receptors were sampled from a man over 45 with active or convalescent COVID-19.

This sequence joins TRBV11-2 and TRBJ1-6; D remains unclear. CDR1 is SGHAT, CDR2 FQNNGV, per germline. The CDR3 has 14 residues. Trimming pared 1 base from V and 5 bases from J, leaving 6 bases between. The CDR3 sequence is CASSLGLNNSPLHF. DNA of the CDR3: TGTGCCAGCAGCTTAGGTCTAAATAATTCACCCCTCCACTTT.

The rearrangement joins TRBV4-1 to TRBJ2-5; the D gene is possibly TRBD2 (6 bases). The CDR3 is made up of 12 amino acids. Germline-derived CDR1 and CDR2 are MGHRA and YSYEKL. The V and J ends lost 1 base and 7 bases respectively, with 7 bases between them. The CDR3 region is CASSQGRGTQYF. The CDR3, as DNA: TGCGCCAGCAGCCAAGGGAGGGGGACCCAGTACTTC.

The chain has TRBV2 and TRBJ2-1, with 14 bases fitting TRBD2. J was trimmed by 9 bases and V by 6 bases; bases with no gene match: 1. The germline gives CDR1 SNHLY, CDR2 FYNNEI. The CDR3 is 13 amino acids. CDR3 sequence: CASSGLAGGEQFF. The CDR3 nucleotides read TGTGCCAGCAGCGGACTAGCGGGAGGTGAGCAGTTCTTC.

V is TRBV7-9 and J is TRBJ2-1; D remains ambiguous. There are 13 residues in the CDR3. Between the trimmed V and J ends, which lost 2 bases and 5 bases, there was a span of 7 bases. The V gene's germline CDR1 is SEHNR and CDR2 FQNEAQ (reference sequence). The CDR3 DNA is TGTGCCAGCAGCTTATTAGTAGACAATGAGCAGTTCTTC. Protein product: CASSLLVDNEQFF.

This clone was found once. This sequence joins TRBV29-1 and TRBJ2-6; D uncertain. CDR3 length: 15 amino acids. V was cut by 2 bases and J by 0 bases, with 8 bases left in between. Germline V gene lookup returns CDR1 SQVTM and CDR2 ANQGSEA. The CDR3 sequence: CSVEQAVSGANVLTF. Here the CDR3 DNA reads TGCAGCGTTGAACAGGCAGTCTCTGGGGCCAACGTCCTGACTTTC.

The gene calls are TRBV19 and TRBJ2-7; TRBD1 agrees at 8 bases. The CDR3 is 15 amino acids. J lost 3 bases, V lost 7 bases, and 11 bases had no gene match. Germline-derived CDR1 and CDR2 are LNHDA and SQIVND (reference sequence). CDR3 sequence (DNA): TGTGCCAGTACCCCCGGACAGGGTGGGGGCTACGAGCAGTACTTC. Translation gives CASTPGQGGGYEQYF.

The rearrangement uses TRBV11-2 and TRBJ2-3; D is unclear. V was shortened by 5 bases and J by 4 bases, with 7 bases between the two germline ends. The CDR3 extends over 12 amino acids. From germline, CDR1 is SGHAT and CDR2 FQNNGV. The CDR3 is CASSPYSDTQYF. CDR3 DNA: TGTGCCAGCAGCCCATACTCAGATACGCAGTATTTT.

DNA of the CDR3: TGTGCCATCAAGGAGGCGGGAGCAGATACGCAGTATTTT. The encoded protein is CAIKEAGADTQYF. The gene calls are TRBV10-3 and TRBJ2-3, with 7 positions matching TRBD2. From germline, CDR1 is ENHRY and CDR2 SYGVKD. This CDR3 has 13 residues. The V and J ends lost 7 bases and 4 bases, in that order; junction bases with no gene match: 5.

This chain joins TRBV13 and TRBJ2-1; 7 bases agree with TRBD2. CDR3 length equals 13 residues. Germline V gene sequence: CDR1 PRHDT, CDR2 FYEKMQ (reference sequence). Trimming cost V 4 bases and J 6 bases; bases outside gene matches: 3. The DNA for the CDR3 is TGTGCCAGCAGCTACGCGGGGGTCAATGAGCAGTTCTTC. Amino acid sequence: CASSYAGVNEQFF.

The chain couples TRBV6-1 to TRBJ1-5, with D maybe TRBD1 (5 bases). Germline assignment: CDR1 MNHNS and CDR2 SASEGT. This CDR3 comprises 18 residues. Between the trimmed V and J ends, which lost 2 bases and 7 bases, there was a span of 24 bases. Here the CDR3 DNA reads TGTGCCAGCAGTGAACGGCTACTTAGGGTAATGGGGCGACAGCCCCAGCATTTT. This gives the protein CASSERLLRVMGRQPQHF.

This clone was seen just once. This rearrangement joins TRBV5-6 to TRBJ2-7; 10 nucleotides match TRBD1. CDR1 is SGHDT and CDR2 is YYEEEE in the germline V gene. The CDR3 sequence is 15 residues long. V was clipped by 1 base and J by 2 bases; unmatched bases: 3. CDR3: CASSLLGTGAYEQYF. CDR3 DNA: TGTGCCAGCAGCTTGTTAGGGACAGGGGCCTACGAGCAGTACTTC.

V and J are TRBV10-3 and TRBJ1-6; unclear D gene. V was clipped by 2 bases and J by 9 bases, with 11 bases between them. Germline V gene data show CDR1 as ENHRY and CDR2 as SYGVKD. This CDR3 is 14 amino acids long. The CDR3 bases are TGTGCCATCAGTGAGGGCACCGAGGGTTCACCCCTCCACTTT. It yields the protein CAISEGTEGSPLHF.

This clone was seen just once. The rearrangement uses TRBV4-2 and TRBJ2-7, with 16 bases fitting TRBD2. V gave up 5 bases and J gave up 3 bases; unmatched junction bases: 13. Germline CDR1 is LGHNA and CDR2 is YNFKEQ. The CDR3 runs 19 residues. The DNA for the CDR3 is TGTGCCAGCAGCTTACCAGGGACTAGCGGGAGGGCCCACTTCTACGAGCAGTACTTC. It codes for CASSLPGTSGRAHFYEQYF.

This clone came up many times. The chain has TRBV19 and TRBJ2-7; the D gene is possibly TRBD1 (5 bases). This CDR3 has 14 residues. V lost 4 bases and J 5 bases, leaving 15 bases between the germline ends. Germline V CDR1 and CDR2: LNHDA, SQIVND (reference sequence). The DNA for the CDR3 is TGTGCCAGTAGTAACCAGGGTAGTAGGCACGAGCAGTACTTC. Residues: CASSNQGSRHEQYF.

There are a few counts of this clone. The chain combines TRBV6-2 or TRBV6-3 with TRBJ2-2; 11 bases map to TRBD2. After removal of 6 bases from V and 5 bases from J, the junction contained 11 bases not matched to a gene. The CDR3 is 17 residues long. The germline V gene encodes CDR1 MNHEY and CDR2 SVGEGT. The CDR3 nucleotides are TGTGCCAGCAGCCCTTTAGCGGGAGGGCCAAAAACCGGGGAGCTGTTTTTT. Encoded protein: CASSPLAGGPKTGELFF.

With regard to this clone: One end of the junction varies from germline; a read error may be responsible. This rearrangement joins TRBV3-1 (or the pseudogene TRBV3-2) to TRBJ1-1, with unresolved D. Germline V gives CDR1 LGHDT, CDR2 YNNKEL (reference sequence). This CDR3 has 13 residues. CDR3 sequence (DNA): TGTGCCAGCAGTCAAGCGGGTTACACTGAAGCTTTCTTT. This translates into CASSQAGYTEAFF.

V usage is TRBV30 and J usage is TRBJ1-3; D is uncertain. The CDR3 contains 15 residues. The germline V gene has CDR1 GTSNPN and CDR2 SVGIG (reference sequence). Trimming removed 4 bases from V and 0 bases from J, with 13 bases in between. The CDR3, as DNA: TGTGCCTGGACCCCCACAGACCCCTCTGGAAACACCATATATTTT. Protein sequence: CAWTPTDPSGNTIYF.

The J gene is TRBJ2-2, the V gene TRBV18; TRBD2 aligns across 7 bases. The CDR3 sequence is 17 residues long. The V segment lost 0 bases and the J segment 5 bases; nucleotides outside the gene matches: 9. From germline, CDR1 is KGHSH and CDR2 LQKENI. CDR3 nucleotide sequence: TGTGCCAGCTCACCACCGGGGAAAGGCGGGGGAACCGGGGAGCTGTTTTTT. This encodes CASSPPGKGGGTGELFF.

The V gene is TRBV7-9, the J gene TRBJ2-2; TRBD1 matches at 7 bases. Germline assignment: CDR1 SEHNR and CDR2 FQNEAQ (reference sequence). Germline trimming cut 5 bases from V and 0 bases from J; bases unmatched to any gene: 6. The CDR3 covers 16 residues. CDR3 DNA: TGTGCCAGCAGCCAGGGACAGTTCGCGAACACCGGGGAGCTGTTTTTT. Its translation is CASSQGQFANTGELFF.

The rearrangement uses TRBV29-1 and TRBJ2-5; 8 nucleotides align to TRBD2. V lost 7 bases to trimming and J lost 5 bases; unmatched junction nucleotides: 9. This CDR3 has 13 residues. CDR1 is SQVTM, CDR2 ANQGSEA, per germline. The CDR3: CSAPGLEGETQYF. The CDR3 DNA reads TGCAGCGCCCCGGGACTAGAAGGGGAGACCCAGTACTTC.

CDR3 in amino acids: CASSSDRFSGNTIYF. The CDR3 DNA reads TGTGCCAGCAGCTCGGACAGGTTCTCTGGAAACACCATATATTTT. The genes are TRBV7-9 and TRBJ1-3; 7 bases are a match to TRBD1. The germline CDR1 and CDR2 sequences are SEHNR and FQNEAQ (reference sequence). The CDR3 runs 15 residues. The trim removed 4 bases at V and 0 bases at J, leaving 3 bases unmatched.

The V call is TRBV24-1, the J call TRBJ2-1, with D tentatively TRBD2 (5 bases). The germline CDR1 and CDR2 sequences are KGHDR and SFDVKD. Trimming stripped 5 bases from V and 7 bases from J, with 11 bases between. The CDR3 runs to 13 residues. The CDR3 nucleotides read TGTGCCACCAGTGGGCCGACTACTAATGAGCAGTTCTTC. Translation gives CATSGPTTNEQFF.

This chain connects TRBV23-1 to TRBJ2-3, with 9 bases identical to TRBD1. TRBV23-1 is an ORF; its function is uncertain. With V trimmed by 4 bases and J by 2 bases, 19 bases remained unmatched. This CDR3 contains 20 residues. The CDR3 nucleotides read TGCGCCAGCAGTCCTGGACAGGGGAGTTCCGGACTACCCTTCACAGATACGCAGTATTTT. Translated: CASSPGQGSSGLPFTDTQYF.

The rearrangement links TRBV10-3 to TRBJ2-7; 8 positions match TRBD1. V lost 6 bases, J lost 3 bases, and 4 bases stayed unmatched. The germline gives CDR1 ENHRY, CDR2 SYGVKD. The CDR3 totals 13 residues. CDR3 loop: CAIRTDRGYEQYF. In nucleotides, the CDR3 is TGTGCCATCAGAACCGACAGGGGCTACGAGCAGTACTTC.

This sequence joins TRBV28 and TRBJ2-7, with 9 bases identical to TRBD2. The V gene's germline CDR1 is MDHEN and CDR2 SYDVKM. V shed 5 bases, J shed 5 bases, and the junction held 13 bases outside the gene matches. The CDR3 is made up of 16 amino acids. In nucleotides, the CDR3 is TGTGCCAGCAGTCCATCAATAGCGGGAGCTAGGAACGAGCAGTACTTC. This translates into CASSPSIAGARNEQYF. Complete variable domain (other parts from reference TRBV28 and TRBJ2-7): DVKVTQSSRYLVKRTGEKVFLECVQDMDHENMFWYRQDPGLGLRLIYFSYDVKMKEKGDIPEGYSVSREKKERFSLILESASTNQTSMYLCASSPSIAGARNEQYFGPGTRLTVT.

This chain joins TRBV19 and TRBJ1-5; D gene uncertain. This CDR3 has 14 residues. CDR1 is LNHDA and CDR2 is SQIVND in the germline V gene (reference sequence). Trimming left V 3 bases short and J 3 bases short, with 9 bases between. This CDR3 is CASSMWPLNQPQHF. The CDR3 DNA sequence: TGTGCCAGTAGTATGTGGCCCCTCAATCAGCCCCAGCATTTT. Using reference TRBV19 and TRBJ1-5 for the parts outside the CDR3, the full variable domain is DGGITQSPKYLFRKEGQNVTLSCEQNLNHDAMYWYRQDPGQGLRLIYYSQIVNDFQKGDIAEGYSVSREKKESFPLTVTSAQKNPTAFYLCASSMWPLNQPQHFGDGTRLSIL.

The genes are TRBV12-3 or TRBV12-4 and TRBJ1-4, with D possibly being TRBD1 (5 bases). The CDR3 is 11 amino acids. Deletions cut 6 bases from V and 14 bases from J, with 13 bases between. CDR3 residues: CASSPDTFLFF. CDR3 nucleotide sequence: TGTGCCAGCAGCCCGGACACCTTCCTGTTTTTT.

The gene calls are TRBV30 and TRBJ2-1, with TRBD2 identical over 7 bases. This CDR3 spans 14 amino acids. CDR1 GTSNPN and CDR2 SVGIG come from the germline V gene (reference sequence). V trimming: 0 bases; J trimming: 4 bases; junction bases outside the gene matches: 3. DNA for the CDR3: TGTGCCTGGAGTGTGGCTAGCGGTTACAATGAGCAGTTCTTC. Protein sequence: CAWSVASGYNEQFF.

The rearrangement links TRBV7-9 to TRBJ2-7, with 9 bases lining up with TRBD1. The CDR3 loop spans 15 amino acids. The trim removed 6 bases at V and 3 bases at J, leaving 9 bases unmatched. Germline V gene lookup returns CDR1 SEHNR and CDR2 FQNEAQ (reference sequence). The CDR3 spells CASSSTGGRYYEQYF. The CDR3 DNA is TGTGCCAGCAGTTCTACAGGGGGCAGATACTACGAGCAGTACTTC.

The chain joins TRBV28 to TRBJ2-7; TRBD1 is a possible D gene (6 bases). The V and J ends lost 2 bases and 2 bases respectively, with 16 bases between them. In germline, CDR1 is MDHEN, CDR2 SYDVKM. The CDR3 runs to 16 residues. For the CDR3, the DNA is TGTGCCAGCAGTTTAGCTTTCCAGGGGTTAGCCTACGAGCAGTACTTC. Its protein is CASSLAFQGLAYEQYF.